This T cell receptor beta chain was observed in a study of cytomegalovirus exposure and HLA in healthy donors (dated by TCRdb to the late 2010s). With respect to the entire study: In an earlier analysis of fewer than 750 of the donors, around 300 Gb of sequence data and 120 million or so unique TCR beta sequences from about 179 million T cells were reported. An early release that covered approximately 600 HLA-typed donors contained around 300 gigabases of sequencing data and 80 million or so unique TCR sequences. Of the approximately 400 genotyped donors, about 80% fell in the genetic ancestry cluster associated with self-reported Caucasian donors. The study aimed to test whether signatures of past pathogen exposure could be identified by cataloging public T cell receptors. The T cell repertoires of 666 subjects were profiled by immunosequencing and related to cytomegalovirus serostatus. In addition to the first cohort of 650 to 800 subjects, a separate validation cohort of under 150 different subjects was used. To predict cytomegalovirus infection status, the study brought together high-throughput TCR immunosequencing, statistical association of individual TCRs with disease status, and machine learning. To study patterns of TCR occurrence, a later analysis re-analyzed previously published TCR beta repertoires from 500 to 850 donors and added high-resolution HLA genotyping. The later analysis used no new phenotypic data to find candidate immune exposures, relying instead on TCR beta sequences and their occurrence across donors. To decide whether each TCR beta V gene segment behaved as functional or pseudogenic, an earlier analysis of some 570 of the donors relied on high-throughput TCR beta sequencing. Donor age, sex, ethnicity and CMV serostatus were compiled together with the repertoire data. A later genetic analysis took genome-wide SNP genotypes for about 55% of the roughly 700 donors and used that subset as a discovery cohort. Every discovery cohort repertoire had been produced on one sequencing platform. HLA typing covered class I and class II loci at four-digit resolution. Typing coverage varied by locus: 629-630 donors for A, B, C, DRB1 and DQB1; approximately 520 for DQA1; approximately 570 for DPA1; roughly 470 for DPB1. Because of strong linkage in the cohort, four or five DR-DQ haplotypes were treated as single units for association and clustering. Among a few hundred genotyped donors of the cohort, an average of 235,054 unique TCR beta nucleotide sequences were sequenced per donor, roughly 20% of them non-productive. Study-wide findings and limitations: Sequencing depth was assumed to be roughly uniform across donors in the presence/absence analyses, though that assumption may not hold. A group of highly shared sequence variants was considered likely to be a technical artifact of the sequencing pipeline. According to the authors, the approach could potentially be generalized to other disease states and immunological phenotypes. A later genetic analysis associated a missense DCLRE1C variant with V-gene and J-gene trimming of TCR beta chains, and an independent cohort replicated the association. Only TCR beta chains were sequenced in this cohort, and the absence of alpha or paired-chain data limited detectable features. The 87-base-pair reads could not distinguish some IMGT-functional V segments, including TRBV6-2 and TRBV6-3, so those segments were excluded. According to a later analysis, TCR association rates differed among HLA loci, with DRB1 alleles showing the most associated TCRs and HLA-C alleles showing the fewest. Most CMV-associated TCR beta chains appeared to be HLA-restricted in a later analysis, and the HLA associations seemed to be driven largely by CMV exposure. Linkage disequilibrium might explain the correlated functional status among segregating V segments, but an unknown experimental factor could not be ruled out. CMV serostatus was the only immune exposure information available for the cohort. The classifier was reported to diagnose cytomegalovirus status with high specificity and sensitivity in both the original and validation cohorts. Because HLA typing was missing for some donors at each locus, association tests included only the typed subset. In a later analysis, more than 15,000 TCR beta sequences were associated with specific HLA alleles at a false discovery rate of 0.05. Because counts were too low, around 18 rarely observed V segments, including chromosome 9 orphons, were left out of the earlier analysis of about 620 of the donors. Compared with the roughly 670-donor mean, donors in an Asian-associated ancestry cluster had fewer N-insertions in productive TCRs, according to a later genetic analysis. A later analysis reported that several top co-occurrence clusters appeared linked to parvovirus B19, influenza, CMV and Epstein-Barr virus. In a later analysis, HLA-associated TCR beta chains showed more clonal expansion and lower generation probabilities than non-associated chains that were equally common. A few of the identified cytomegalovirus-associated TCR beta chains were confirmed in vitro to be specific for cytomegalovirus antigens. A further reported finding was that TCR beta sequences accurately predicted the HLA-A and HLA-B alleles for most subjects in the first cohort. Broadly in line with IMGT annotations, most TCR beta V segments showed up in productive rearrangements about 87% or about 30% of the time in an earlier analysis of around 550 of the donors. In the study, approximately 160 TCR beta chains were listed as associated with cytomegalovirus. When HLA alleles, especially DR and DQ, strongly co-occurred, TCR associations were difficult to assign to individual alleles. Most TCR sequences were seen in very few donors, while some public TCRs were found in many individuals.

Library method: the immunoSEQ multiplex PCR assay. A mixture of 60 forward primers for TCR Vbeta segments and 13 reverse primers for TCR Jbeta segments was used in the multiplex PCR. A multiplex PCR assay on genomic DNA amplified the CDR3 region of rearranged TCR beta genes. On the Illumina HiSeq System, the amplified TCR beta libraries were sequenced as 87-base-pair reads. The original pipeline was this. In a later analysis, tens of millions of unique TCR beta chains were counted across the roughly 670 repertoires, and roughly 10 million of these chains were shared by at least two donors. A nearest-neighbor algorithm error-corrected the raw reads and collapsed the reads into unique sequences, merging closely related sequences to remove PCR and sequencing errors. CDR3 sequences were aligned to IMGT reference sequences to assign V, D and J gene segments. Each retained sequence needed at least a six-nucleotide match to both a V gene segment and a J gene segment. Rearrangements were called productive when the CDR3 lacked stop codons and stayed in frame with V and J; all others were non-productive. Following IMGT convention, CDR3 was defined as the stretch from the second conserved V-encoded cysteine up to the conserved J-encoded phenylalanine. The earlier analysis of some 550 of the donors excluded any sequence lacking an unambiguous match to a single V gene segment. An earlier analysis of fewer than 750 of the donors called V segments functional above 56.7% productive rearrangements and segregating when the between-donor standard deviation exceeded 5%. To diagnose cytomegalovirus status from the catalog of TCR beta chain sequences, a statistical classification framework was built. In a later analysis, TCR nucleotide sequences were compared against IMGT/GENE-DB human TR gene sequences so that V and J genes could be assigned. The TCRdist pipeline was used in a later analysis to assign CDR3 sequences and most-parsimonious VDJ recombination scenarios. A later analysis defined each TCR beta chain by its CDR3 amino acid sequence plus V-gene family, and excluded reads lacking a unique V-gene family. A later analysis removed 500 to 600 highly shared, low-generation-probability nucleotide sequences to deal with suspected cross-contamination and a sequencing artifact. In a later analysis, a clonal expansion index for each public chain was calculated from normalized within-repertoire ranks of inferred template counts. In a later analysis, generation probabilities were computed using a VDJ recombination model fitted to out-of-frame rearrangements, and the results were checked against IGoR. A later analysis scored TCR-TCR, TCR-HLA and TCR-CMV co-occurrence with hypergeometric tests, applying a repertoire-size bias correction to TCR pairs. To estimate false discovery rates, a later analysis permuted the HLA or CMV assignments 20 times. In a later analysis, co-occurring TCRs were grouped using DBSCAN, with TCRdist sequence similarity added in when clustering inside HLA-allele-positive subsets. Repertoires with fewer than 30,000 or more than 120,000 public chains, plus five repertoires with anomalous nucleotide sharing, were excluded from co-occurrence clustering. TCRdb took this table from immuneACCESS and kept in-frame rearrangements with V and J called. Such tables lack part of the clones; where checked against another copy, unresolved V genes explain under half of the gap, and the rest is unexplained. Clonal size and the V and J genes are those of that table, whereas D and trimming came from the DNA. The sample has 110,000 to 150,000 clones on record, about three quarters of them singletons. Jointly, the top ten make up about 1.5% of the sample.

For this clone: Which antigen it targets is not known. No base qualities exist here, and no much larger clone lies one base off it.

CDR1 and CDR2 are read off the germline V gene (reference sequence) as LNHDA and SQIVND. Trimming accounts for 6 bases at V and 7 bases at J, while the number of junction bases matched to no gene is 13. The CDR3 measures 16 amino acids from cysteine to phenylalanine. The DNA shown is the 48-base CDR3, in frame from base 1. In total, around 600 healthy bone marrow donors made up the cohort. All cohort members were sampled while nominally healthy, although unrecorded immune exposures were likely present. The donor tested CMV seronegative and was one of the 352 seronegative cohort members. A peripheral blood sample was collected from each donor, and TCR beta sequencing was performed on peripheral blood mononuclear cells. Genomic DNA extraction from the blood cell samples was performed with the Qiagen DNeasy Blood Extraction Kit.

The clonotype was recovered from a woman in her 30s in good health and CMV-seronegative. The material sequenced was PBMCs. This sequence uses TRBV19 and TRBJ2-2; 8 bases in the junction line up with TRBD2. The nucleotides read TGTGCCAGTAGCGTCTTCGGGACTAGAATAGGCGGGGAGCTGTTTTTT. It specifies CASSVFGTRIGGELFF.